This passage covers 5 T cell receptor beta chains from one sample sequenced in a study of blood T cell repertoires in COVID-19. Repertoires were generated with immunoSEQ multiplex PCR, while TCRdb's copy carries only in-frame clones and drops some. The sample has about 52,000 clones; about 83% are singletons. Sequences were obtained from peripheral blood. The receptors were sampled from a man in his 70s with active COVID-19.

This clone is a singleton in its sample. Within the sample, other DNA sequences also encode this same CDR3. V and J are TRBV6-5 and TRBJ1-3, with D possibly being TRBD1 (5 bases). The V end was cut by 8 bases, the J end by 4 bases, with 18 bases between. This CDR3 is built from 15 residues. The germline V gene encodes CDR1 MNHEY and CDR2 SVGAGI. This chain's CDR3 is CASGRGQGRGNTIYF. CDR3 nucleotide sequence: TGTGCCAGCGGAAGAGGACAAGGAAGAGGAAACACCATATATTTT.

The CDR3 reads CASSRLAGGHEQFF. As DNA, the CDR3 is TGTGCCAGCAGTAGACTAGCGGGGGGGCATGAGCAGTTCTTC. This chain joins TRBV6-4 and TRBJ2-1; 14 bases agree with TRBD2. The CDR3 spans 14 residues. Germline trimming cut 5 bases from V and 8 bases from J; bases unmatched to any gene: 2. Germline-derived CDR1 and CDR2 are MRHNA and SNTAGT.

The rearrangement links TRBV7-8 to TRBJ2-2; D is undetermined. The V and J ends lost 4 bases and 0 bases respectively, with 12 bases between them. This CDR3 region has 16 residues. The germline V gene encodes CDR1 SGHVS and CDR2 FQNEAQ. The CDR3 DNA is TGTGCCAGCAGCTCCATGAGTCGTTCGAACACCGGGGAGCTGTTTTTT. Translated: CASSSMSRSNTGELFF. The full variable domain, rest sourced from reference TRBV7-8 and TRBJ2-2, is GAGVSQSPRYKVAKRGQDVALRCDPISGHVSLFWYQQALGQGPEFLTYFQNEAQLDKSGLPSDRFFAERPEGSVSTLKIQRTQQEDSAVYLCASSSMSRSNTGELFFGEGSRLTVL.

The V call is TRBV20-1, the J call TRBJ2-2; no clear D. The CDR3 contains 11 residues. Deletions cut 1 base from V and 7 bases from J, with 4 bases between. Germline CDR1 is DFQATT and CDR2 is SNEGSKA (reference sequence). DNA of the CDR3: TGCAGTGCTAGAGGGCTCGGGGAGCTGTTTTTT. Protein: CSARGLGELFF.

The rearrangement links TRBV7-6 to TRBJ1-2, with D unclear. Germline V gene data show CDR1 as SGHVS and CDR2 as FNYEAQ. Deletions cut 5 bases from V and 10 bases from J, with 26 bases between. The CDR3 spans 16 residues. The CDR3 DNA follows: TGTGCCAGCAGCAAAGAGGCCTCATCCTTCCCTTCCGTCTACACCTTC. This gives the protein CASSKEASSFPSVYTF.